A single sample gave rise to the 25 T cell receptor beta chains below, sequenced in a study of regulatory T cells in long-lasting Graves disease. Time point given: newly diagnosed GD, antithyroid drugs for less than 3 months. Generation of the TCR library employed RNA extracted from PBMCs. CDR3 regions were amplified by Arm-PCR using iRepertoire HTBI primers to build TCR beta libraries. TCRdb redid the calling of the multiplex PCR reads with MiXCR, one entry per CDR3 protein. This table has 250,000 to 300,000 distinct CDR3 sequences, under 20% appearing once. This same sample was also taken into another study, of T cells in Graves' hyperthyroidism and ophthalmopathy.

The source was peripheral blood mononuclear cells (PBMCs), collected at new diagnosis, from a patient treated with antithyroid drugs. The receptors were sampled from a woman aged 25 to 39 with Graves disease.

The chain carries TRBV4-2 and TRBJ1-2, with D unclear. The CDR3 covers 16 residues. Germline V lookup: CDR1 LGHNA, CDR2 YNFKEQ. Trimming removed 1 base at V and 6 bases at J, with 18 bases between. The CDR3 spells CASSQGRAEGYHGYTF. Here the CDR3 DNA reads TGTGCCAGCAGCCAAGGGCGGGCGGAGGGCTACCATGGCTACACCTTC.

This clonotype was seen repeatedly, ten times or more. The chain combines TRBV6-1 with TRBJ1-5, with 8 bases fitting TRBD1. Trimming at V came to 7 bases and at J to 7 bases, leaving 9 bases not matched to a gene. This CDR3 is 14 amino acids long. Germline-derived CDR1 and CDR2 are MNHNS and SASEGT. The CDR3 DNA is TGTGCCAGCACCAGGGACAGGCAAGGGCAGCCCCAGCATTTT. Protein sequence: CASTRDRQGQPQHF.

In this sample, this clonotype turned up many times. This may arise from a read error, as a much more abundant clone is one base away. The gene calls are TRBV11-2 and TRBJ1-1; possible D gene TRBD1, 6 bases. Germline assignment: CDR1 SGHAT and CDR2 FQNNGV. CDR3 size: 17 residues. CDR3 DNA: TGTGCCAGCAGCTCGGAGTCGTCGGGGGCGCGGAACACTGAAGCTTCCTTT. Residues: CASSSESSGARNTEASF.

There are many counts of this clonotype. The chain carries TRBV18 and TRBJ2-1, with D uncertain. Germline CDR1 KGHSH, CDR2 LQKENI. The CDR3 has 15 amino acids. With 0 bases removed from V and 4 bases from J, the gap between germline ends came to 10 bases. The CDR3, as DNA: TGTGCCAGCTCACCACCTGGACGGAGATACAATGAGCAGTTCTTC. This encodes CASSPPGRRYNEQFF.

This clonotype was observed at least ten times. This chain links TRBV20-1 with TRBJ1-2, with D possibly matching TRBD1 (5 bases). CDR1 is DFQATT, CDR2 SNEGSKA, per germline (reference sequence). Deletions cut 0 bases from V and 2 bases from J, with 13 bases between. There are 15 residues in the CDR3. CDR3 protein: CSARDRGRGNYGYTF. In DNA, the CDR3 is TGCAGTGCTAGAGATAGGGGCCGAGGGAACTATGGCTACACCTTC.

This clonotype was seen repeatedly, ten times or more. The V and J genes are TRBV3-1 and TRBJ2-7, with TRBD1 matching 7 bases. V lost 8 bases to trimming and J lost 7 bases; unmatched junction nucleotides: 11. Germline CDR1 is LGHDT and CDR2 is YNNKEL (reference sequence). The CDR3 spans 13 residues. CDR3 in amino acids: CASLNRGSGEQYF. In nucleotides, the CDR3 is TGTGCCAGCCTTAACAGGGGATCGGGGGAGCAGTACTTC.

The V gene is TRBV29-1, the J gene TRBJ2-2; 8 nucleotides align to TRBD1. Germline trimming cut 7 bases from V and 6 bases from J; bases unmatched to any gene: 10. This CDR3 comprises 14 residues. The germline CDR1 and CDR2 sequences are SQVTM and ANQGSEA. The CDR3: CSGRDRGPPGELFF. The CDR3 DNA reads as TGCAGCGGCCGAGACAGGGGCCCTCCCGGGGAGCTGTTTTTT.

This clonotype came up many times. The rearrangement joins TRBV12-5 to TRBJ1-4; a possible D gene is TRBD1 (6 bases). There are 15 residues in the CDR3. V lost 7 bases to trimming and J lost 7 bases, with 19 bases between them. Germline assignment: CDR1 LGHNT and CDR2 FRNRAP. CDR3 sequence reads: CASAKGGARTEKLFF. The CDR3 bases are TGTGCTAGTGCCAAAGGGGGGGCGAGAACTGAAAAACTGTTTTTT. Together with reference TRBV12-5 and TRBJ1-4, the CDR3 gives the full variable domain: DARVTQTPRHKVTEMGQEVTMRCQPILGHNTVFWYRQTMMQGLELLAYFRNRAPLDDSGMPKDRFSAEMPDATLATLKIQPSEPRDSAVYFCASAKGGARTEKLFFGSGTQLSVL.

This clonotype has ten or more counts. The V and J genes are TRBV18 and TRBJ1-6; TRBD1 matches 10 bases. Germline CDR1 reads KGHSH; CDR2 reads LQKENI. The trim removed 2 bases at V and 12 bases at J, leaving 7 bases unmatched. The CDR3 totals 15 residues. The CDR3 sequence is CASSPIQGQGIPLHF. In DNA form, the CDR3 reads TGTGCCAGCTCACCAATTCAGGGACAGGGGATACCCCTCCACTTT.

This chain joins TRBV5-4 and TRBJ2-3; D remains ambiguous. The CDR3 is made up of 11 amino acids. The V gene lost 3 bases and the J gene lost 5 bases, with 4 bases spanning the gap. Germline CDR1 SGHNT, CDR2 YYREEE (reference sequence). Written as DNA, the CDR3 is TGTGCCAGCAGCTGGCGAGATACGCAGTATTTT. Translation: CASSWRDTQYF.

This clonotype was observed once. This may be a read error: a much more frequent sequence differs by one nucleotide. V usage is TRBV7-9 and J usage is TRBJ2-1; weak D call: TRBD1 (5 bases). V gave up 5 bases and J gave up 3 bases, with 20 bases separating them. CDR1 and CDR2 (germline): SEHNR, FQNEAQ (reference sequence). The length of the CDR3 is 17 residues. The CDR3 here is CASSPHTADSLYNEQFF. The CDR3 DNA is TGTGCCAGCAGCCCCCATACTGCAGACAGTCTCTACAATGAGCAGTTCTTC.

The chain carries TRBV5-4 and TRBJ1-2; 7 bases are shared with TRBD1. The ends lost 3 bases at V and 8 bases at J; junction bases unmatched: 19. The CDR3 sequence is 17 residues long. The germline CDR1 and CDR2 sequences are SGHNT and YYREEE (reference sequence). This chain's CDR3 is CASSWTPGTAGTMGYTF. For the CDR3, the DNA is TGTGCCAGCAGCTGGACCCCGGGGACAGCGGGAACTATGGGCTACACCTTC.

This chain joins TRBV20-1 and TRBJ2-5, with 9 positions matching TRBD2. The germline CDR1 and CDR2 sequences are DFQATT and SNEGSKA (reference sequence). CDR3 length: 15 amino acids. V shed 4 bases, J shed 3 bases, and the junction held 9 bases outside the gene matches. The CDR3 sequence: CSANGMVAGEETQYF. The CDR3, as DNA: TGCAGTGCTAACGGGATGGTAGCGGGGGAAGAGACCCAGTACTTC.

In regard to this clonotype: The junction does not match germline at one end; this may be a read error. The V call is TRBV20-1, the J call TRBJ2-2; D is perhaps TRBD1 or TRBD2 (5 bases each). The V gene's germline CDR1 is DFQATT and CDR2 SNEGSKA (reference sequence). This CDR3 is 13 amino acids long. This CDR3 is CSALGSGTGELSF. The CDR3 nucleotides read TGCAGTGCCTTAGGGTCGGGGACCGGGGAGCTGTCTTTT.

This clonotype has a count of ten or more. The rearrangement links TRBV6-2 or TRBV6-3 to TRBJ2-3, with 9 bases lining up with TRBD2. Germline trimming cut 4 bases from V and 4 bases from J; bases unmatched to any gene: 12. The germline V gene encodes CDR1 MNHEY and CDR2 SVGEGT. This CDR3 has 17 amino acids. In nucleotides, the CDR3 is TGTGCCAGCAGTTTAGGAGTTAGCGGGGGTTTTGCAGATACGCAGTATTTT. It is translated as CASSLGVSGGFADTQYF.

A few counts support this clonotype. A much larger clone lies a single base off, so this may be a read error. This chain's CDR3 is CASSLASSGGAYEQYF. The CDR3 DNA follows: TGTGCCAGCAGCTTAGCGTCTAGCGGGGGGGCCTACGAGCAGTACTTC. This chain joins TRBV7-2 and TRBJ2-7; 12 bases map to TRBD2. Germline CDR1 reads SGHTA; CDR2 reads FQGNSA. V shed 0 bases and J 2 bases; nucleotides not matched to a gene: 2. The CDR3 sequence is 16 residues long.

This clonotype has ten or more counts. The chain employs TRBV19 and TRBJ1-1, with D uncertain. Trimming removed 0 bases from V and 0 bases from J, with 8 bases in between. CDR3 size: 15 residues. The germline gives CDR1 LNHDA, CDR2 SQIVND (reference sequence). The CDR3 region is CASSIEGGLNTEAFF. CDR3 bases: TGTGCCAGTAGTATAGAGGGCGGATTGAACACTGAAGCTTTCTTT. Together with reference TRBV19 and TRBJ1-1, the CDR3 gives the full variable domain: DGGITQSPKYLFRKEGQNVTLSCEQNLNHDAMYWYRQDPGQGLRLIYYSQIVNDFQKGDIAEGYSVSREKKESFPLTVTSAQKNPTAFYLCASSIEGGLNTEAFFGQGTRLTVV.

In this sample, this clonotype turned up many times. This chain connects TRBV28 to TRBJ1-2; 7 bases fit TRBD1. Germline CDR1 reads MDHEN; CDR2 reads SYDVKM. The V segment lost 8 bases and the J segment 7 bases; nucleotides outside the gene matches: 16. The CDR3 is 15 amino acids. The CDR3 sequence is CASCPGTVLLSGYTF. In nucleotides, the CDR3 is TGTGCCAGCTGCCCCGGGACAGTCCTTCTATCTGGCTACACCTTC.

In this sample, this clonotype turned up many times. The gene calls are TRBV7-2 and TRBJ2-5, with TRBD2 as a possible D gene (5 bases). Germline lookup yields CDR1 SGHTA and CDR2 FQGNSA. The length of the CDR3 is 16 residues. V was trimmed by 2 bases and J by 5 bases, leaving 18 bases between them. CDR3 in DNA: TGTGCCAGCAGCTTAAGCTGGGTCGAGGGATTGGAGACCCAGTACTTC. Its protein product is CASSLSWVEGLETQYF.

Many counts were recorded for this clonotype. The genes are TRBV5-6 and TRBJ2-3; unclear D gene. The DNA end is a closer match to TRBJ2-5, so the J assignment may be wrong. CDR3 size: 13 residues. Germline V gene data show CDR1 as SGHDT and CDR2 as YYEEEE. The CDR3 DNA follows: TGTGCCAGCAACCTCGCGGACGGGGAGACCCAGTACTTC. It translates to CASNLADGETQYF.

This clonotype has a single count. The chain links TRBV20-1 to TRBJ1-1; D gene unclear. The CDR3 length is 12 residues. Germline V gene data show CDR1 as DFQATT and CDR2 as SNEGSKA (reference sequence). The germline V and J ends were trimmed by 3 bases and 6 bases, with 11 bases remaining between them. CDR3 coding DNA: TGCAGTGCTAGTGGAGGACTGCCTGAAGCTTTCTTT. This translates into CSASGGLPEAFF.

This clonotype was seen a single time. This may stem from a read error, because a much larger clone lies one nucleotide away. This chain joins TRBV6-1 and TRBJ1-4; D gene ambiguous. Trimming took off 7 bases at V and 7 bases at J, with 19 bases between the two ends. CDR1 is MNHNS and CDR2 is SASEGT in the germline V gene. The CDR3 is 15 amino acids. This chain's CDR3 is CASTASETPGEKLFF. CDR3 sequence (DNA): TGTGCCAGCACTGCCTCGGAAACGCCCGGTGAAAAACTGTTTTTT.

This clonotype was counted many times. V gene TRBV10-3 combines with J gene TRBJ1-2, with 7 bases aligning to TRBD1. The CDR3 sequence is 14 residues long. Germline V gene lookup returns CDR1 ENHRY and CDR2 SYGVKD. The J segment lost 4 bases and the V segment lost 6 bases, leaving 8 bases of the junction unmatched. The CDR3 loop is CAISGQESPYGYTF. The CDR3 DNA sequence: TGTGCCATCAGCGGACAGGAGTCCCCCTATGGCTACACCTTC.

This clonotype has ten or more counts. The J gene is TRBJ1-1, the V gene TRBV9; 10 nucleotides line up with TRBD1. V shed 7 bases, J shed 4 bases, and the junction held 4 bases outside the gene matches. Germline CDR1 is SGDLS and CDR2 is YYNGEE. The CDR3 totals 13 residues. This chain's CDR3 is CASGDRGPTEAFF. As DNA, the CDR3 is TGTGCCAGCGGCGACAGGGGGCCCACTGAAGCTTTCTTT.

The chain couples TRBV5-1 to TRBJ1-5; D is uncertain. The V and J ends lost 0 bases and 2 bases respectively, with 12 bases between them. The germline V gene has CDR1 SGHRS and CDR2 YFSETQ. The CDR3 is 16 residues long. The CDR3 nucleotides are TGCGCCAGCAGCTTGGAGCCTGTAACGGGCAATCAGCCCCAGCATTTT. Its protein is CASSLEPVTGNQPQHF.